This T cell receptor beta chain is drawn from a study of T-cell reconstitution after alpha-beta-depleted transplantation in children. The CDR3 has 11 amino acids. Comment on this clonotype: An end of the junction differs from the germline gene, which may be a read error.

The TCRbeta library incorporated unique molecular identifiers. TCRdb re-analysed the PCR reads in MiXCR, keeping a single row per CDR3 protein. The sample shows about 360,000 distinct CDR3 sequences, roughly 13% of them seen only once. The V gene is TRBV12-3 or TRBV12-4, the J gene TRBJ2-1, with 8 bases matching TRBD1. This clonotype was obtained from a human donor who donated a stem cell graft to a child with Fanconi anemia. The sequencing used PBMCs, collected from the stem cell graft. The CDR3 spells CASRVRDRMNF. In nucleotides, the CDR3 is TGTGCCAGCAGAGTCCGGGACAGGATGAATTTC.